This T cell receptor (beta chain) was recorded in a study of blood T cells in healthy people across ages. General study results and limits: Per-million-T-cell TCR beta diversity fell roughly linearly with age.

This clonotype was counted a few times. The antigen remains undetermined. V was trimmed by 4 bases and J by 1 base, leaving 15 bases between them. Per the germline V gene, CDR1 is DFQATT and CDR2 is SNEGSKA (reference sequence). CDR3 length: 15 residues. A sample-barcoded 5' primer and a J-beta primer mix were used in a second PCR of roughly 6 to 11 cycles. TCRdb re-derived calls from the 5' RACE reads in MiXCR, one entry per CDR3 protein. The table has just under 550,000 distinct CDR3 sequences, around 24% seen once. This sample also belongs to another study, concerning T cells of mothers and their children. As reported in that work: Second-PCR primer M1S introduced sample barcodes and 2-4 random nucleotides.

Sequencing was carried out using blood. The TCR sequence derives from a boy younger than 18 in good health. The chain employs TRBV20-1 and TRBJ2-3, with D tentatively TRBD1 or TRBD2 (5 bases each). Written as DNA, the CDR3 is TGCAGTGCTACGGGACGAGAGAAACGCACAGATACGCAGTATTTT. Translation: CSATGREKRTDTQYF.